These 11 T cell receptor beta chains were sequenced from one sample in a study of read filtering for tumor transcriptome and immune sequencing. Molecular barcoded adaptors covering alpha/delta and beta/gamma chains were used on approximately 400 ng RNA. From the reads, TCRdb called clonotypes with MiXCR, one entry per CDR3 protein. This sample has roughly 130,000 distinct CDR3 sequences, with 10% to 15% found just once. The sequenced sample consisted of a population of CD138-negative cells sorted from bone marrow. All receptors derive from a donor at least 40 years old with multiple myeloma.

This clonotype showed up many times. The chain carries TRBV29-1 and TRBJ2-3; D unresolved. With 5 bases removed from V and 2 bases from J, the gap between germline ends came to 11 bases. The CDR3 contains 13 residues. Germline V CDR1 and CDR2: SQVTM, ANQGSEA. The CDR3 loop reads CSVKTRFTDTQYF. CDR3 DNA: TGCAGCGTTAAGACGAGGTTCACAGATACGCAGTATTTT.

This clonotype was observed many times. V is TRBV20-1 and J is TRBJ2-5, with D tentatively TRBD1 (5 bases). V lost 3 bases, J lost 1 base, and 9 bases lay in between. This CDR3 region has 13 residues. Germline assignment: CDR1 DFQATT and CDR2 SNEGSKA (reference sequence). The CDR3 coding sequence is TGCAGTGCTAGGCCAGGGATCCAAGAGACCCAGTACTTC. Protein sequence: CSARPGIQETQYF.

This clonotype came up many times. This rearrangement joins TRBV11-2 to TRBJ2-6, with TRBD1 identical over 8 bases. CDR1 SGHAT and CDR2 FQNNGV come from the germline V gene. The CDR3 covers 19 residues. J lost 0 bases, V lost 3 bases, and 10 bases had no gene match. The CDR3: CASSFLHRDRTSGANVLTF. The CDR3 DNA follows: TGTGCCAGCAGCTTCCTACACCGGGACAGGACCTCTGGGGCCAACGTCCTGACTTTC.

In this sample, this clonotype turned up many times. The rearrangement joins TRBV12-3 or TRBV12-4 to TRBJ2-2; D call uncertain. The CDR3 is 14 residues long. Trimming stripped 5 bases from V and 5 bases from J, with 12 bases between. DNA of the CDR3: TGTGCCAGCAGTCACGGACGGAAAACCGGGGAGCTGTTTTTT. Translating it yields CASSHGRKTGELFF.

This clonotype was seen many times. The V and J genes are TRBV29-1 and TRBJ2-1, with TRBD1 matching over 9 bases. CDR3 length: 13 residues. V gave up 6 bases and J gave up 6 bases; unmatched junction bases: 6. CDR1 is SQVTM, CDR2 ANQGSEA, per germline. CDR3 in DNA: TGCAGCGTCCCGGGACAGGGACGCAATGAGCAGTTCTTC. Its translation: CSVPGQGRNEQFF.

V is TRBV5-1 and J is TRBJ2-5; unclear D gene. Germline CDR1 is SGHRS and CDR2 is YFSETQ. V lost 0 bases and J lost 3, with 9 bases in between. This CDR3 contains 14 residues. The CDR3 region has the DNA TGCGCCAGCAGCTTGGTTCTAGGCGAAGAGACCCAGTACTTC. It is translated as CASSLVLGEETQYF. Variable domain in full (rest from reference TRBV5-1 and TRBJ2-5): KAGVTQTPRYLIKTRGQQVTLSCSPISGHRSVSWYQQTPGQGLQFLFEYFSETQRNKGNFPGRFSGRQFSNSRSEMNVSTLELGDSALYLCASSLVLGEETQYFGPGTRLLVL.

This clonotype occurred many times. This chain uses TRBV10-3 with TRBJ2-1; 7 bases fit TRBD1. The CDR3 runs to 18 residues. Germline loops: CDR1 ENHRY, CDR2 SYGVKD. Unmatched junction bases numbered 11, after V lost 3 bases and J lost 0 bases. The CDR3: CAISDPGQSRSSYNEQFF. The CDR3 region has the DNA TGTGCCATCAGTGATCCGGGACAGAGCAGGAGCTCCTACAATGAGCAGTTCTTC.

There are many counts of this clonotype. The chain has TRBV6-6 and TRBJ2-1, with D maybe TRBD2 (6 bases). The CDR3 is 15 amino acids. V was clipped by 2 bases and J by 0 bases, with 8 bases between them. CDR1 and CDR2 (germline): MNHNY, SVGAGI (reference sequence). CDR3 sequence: CASSYQRVSYNEQFF. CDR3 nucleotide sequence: TGTGCCAGCAGTTACCAGCGGGTCTCCTACAATGAGCAGTTCTTC.

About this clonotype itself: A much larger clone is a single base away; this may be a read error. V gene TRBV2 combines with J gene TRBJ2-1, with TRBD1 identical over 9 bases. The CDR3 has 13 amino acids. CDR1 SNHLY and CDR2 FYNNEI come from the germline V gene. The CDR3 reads CARAGTGRNGQFF. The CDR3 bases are TGTGCCAGGGCCGGGACAGGGAGGAATGGGCAGTTCTTC.

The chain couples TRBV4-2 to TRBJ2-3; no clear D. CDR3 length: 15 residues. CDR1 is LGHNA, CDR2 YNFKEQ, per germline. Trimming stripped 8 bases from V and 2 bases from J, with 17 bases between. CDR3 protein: CASARENPNTDTQYF. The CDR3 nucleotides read TGTGCCAGCGCCAGAGAAAACCCGAACACAGATACGCAGTATTTT.

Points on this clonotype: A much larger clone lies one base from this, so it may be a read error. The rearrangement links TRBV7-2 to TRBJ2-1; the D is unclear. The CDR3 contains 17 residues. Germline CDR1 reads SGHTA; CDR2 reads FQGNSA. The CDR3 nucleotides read TGTGCCAGCAGCAGAGCAGGAAACACTTTCTCCTACAATGGGCAGTTCTTC. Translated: CASSRAGNTFSYNGQFF.